This TCR beta chain was sequenced for a study of tumor and adjacent non-tumor tissue in lung cancer. Study summary: Each sample yielded a few million productive TCRbeta reads on average.

The library came from three nested PCR rounds adapted from ARM-PCR protocols. TCRdb ran MiXCR on the multiplex PCR reads and lists one entry per CDR3 protein. This sample yields over 100,000 distinct CDR3 sequences, of which around 75% are seen a single time; 30% to 45% belongs to the top ten. The study's findings and limits: TCR diversity was significantly greater in tumor than normal lung tissue.

With 1 base removed from V and 7 bases from J, the gap between germline ends came to 13 bases. The CDR3 totals 14 residues. CDR1 is SGHAT and CDR2 is FQNNGV in the germline V gene. This sample's RNA came from whole unsorted tissue. This clonotype was seen repeatedly, ten times or more. Its antigen is as yet unknown. Specimen: lung tumor tissue. The source is a woman aged 55-70 years with non-small cell lung cancer. V and J are TRBV11-2 and TRBJ1-2, with a tentative D call TRBD1 (5 bases). The CDR3 is CASSLAGNLGGYTF. The CDR3 DNA follows: TGTGCCAGCAGCTTAGCAGGGAATCTAGGTGGCTACACCTTC.